This TCR beta chain appears in the sequencing data of a study of blood T cell repertoires in COVID-19. Turning to the study itself: Acute and convalescent COVID-19 specimens originated in the United States, Italy and Spain. Nucleic acid was either cDNA or gDNA, and it came from T cells, B-cell-depleted T cells, or PBMCs.

Study processing details: Nucleated cell number was recorded as an estimate derived from reference gene primer amplification. The method was immunoSEQ multiplex PCR; TCRdb's version includes in-frame clones alone and lacks a portion of them. Clonal size and the V and J genes are those of that table, whereas D and trimming came from the DNA. The repertoire holds 100,000 to 150,000 clones, 88% seen once, with about 1.5% in the top ten. The CDR3 extends over 15 amino acids. CDR1 and CDR2 from the germline V gene are MNHEY and SMNVEV (reference sequence). The ends were cut back, 3 bases at V and 1 base at J, with 7 bases in the middle.

Sequencing was done on a sample of peripheral blood. V gene TRBV27 combines with J gene TRBJ2-6; D may be TRBD2 (5 bases). This TCR was sampled from a human donor in a cohort sampled during active COVID-19. The CDR3 nucleotides read TGTGCCAGCAGTTTCGTAGCGTCTGGGGCCAACGTCCTGACTTTC. It encodes CASSFVASGANVLTF. Based on the CDR3 plus reference TRBV27 and TRBJ2-6, the full variable domain is EAQVTQNPRYLITVTGKKLTVTCSQNMNHEYMSWYRQDPGLGLRQIYYSMNVEVTDKGDVPEGYKVSRKEKRNFPLILESPSPNQTSLYFCASSFVASGANVLTFGAGSRLTVL.